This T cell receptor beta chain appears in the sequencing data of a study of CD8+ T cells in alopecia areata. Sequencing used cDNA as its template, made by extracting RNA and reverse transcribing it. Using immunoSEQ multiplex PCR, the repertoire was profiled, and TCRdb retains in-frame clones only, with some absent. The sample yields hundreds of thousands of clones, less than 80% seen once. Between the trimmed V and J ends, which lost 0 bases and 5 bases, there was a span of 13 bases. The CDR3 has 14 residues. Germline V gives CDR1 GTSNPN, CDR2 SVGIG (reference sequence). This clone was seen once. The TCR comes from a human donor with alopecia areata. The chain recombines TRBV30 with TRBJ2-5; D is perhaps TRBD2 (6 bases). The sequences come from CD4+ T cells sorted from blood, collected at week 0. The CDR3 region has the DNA TGTGCCTGGAGTGTAAGGAGGGGCAGGGAGACCCAGTACTTC. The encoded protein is CAWSVRRGRETQYF.